This TCR beta chain was sequenced during a study of blood T cell repertoires in COVID-19. Turning to the study itself: Acute and convalescent COVID-19 specimens originated in the United States, Italy and Spain. T cells, B-cell-depleted T cells, or PBMCs supplied cDNA or gDNA.

Authors' processing steps: Reference gene primer amplification yielded estimated nucleated cell counts. Using immunoSEQ multiplex PCR, the repertoire was profiled, and TCRdb retains in-frame clones only, with some absent. V, J and clone size are those of that table, while D and trimming were read from the DNA. The profile shows 300,000 or so clones, around 87% of them singletons. Germline V gene lookup returns CDR1 SGHTA and CDR2 FQGNSA. CDR3 length equals 14 residues. The ends were cut back, 4 bases at V and 1 base at J, with 10 bases in the middle. The source is a woman aged 40-49 years who had recovered from COVID-19. The V gene is TRBV7-2, the J gene TRBJ1-2; D gene ambiguous. The sequenced material came from peripheral blood. As DNA, the CDR3 is TGTGCCAGCAGCTCCCCTGTGTTTAACTATGGCTACACCTTC. This codes for CASSSPVFNYGYTF. Using reference TRBV7-2 and TRBJ1-2 for the parts outside the CDR3, the full variable domain is GAGVSQSPSNKVTEKGKDVELRCDPISGHTALYWYRQSLGQGLEFLIYFQGNSAPDKSGLPSDRFSAERTGGSVSTLTIQRTQQEDSAVYLCASSSPVFNYGYTFGSGTRLTVV.